These 18 T cell receptor beta chains were all obtained from the same sample, sequenced in a study of CD8 T cells in Susac syndrome. When the RNA was reverse transcribed, random hexamers were used with an input of 0.5 to 1 ug. TCRdb processed the immunoSEQ multiplex PCR reads anew with MiXCR; each CDR3 protein has one entry. The sample carries 100,000 to 150,000 distinct CDR3 sequences, 90% to 95% recorded once. Sequenced input: CD4+ T cells from PBMCs. These receptors all stem from a human donor in good health.

The chain links TRBV3-1 to TRBJ1-4, with D tentatively TRBD1 (5 bases). The CDR3 has 16 residues. V was pared by 0 bases and J by 11 bases, with 19 bases between. Germline V lookup: CDR1 LGHDT, CDR2 YNNKEL (reference sequence). As DNA, the CDR3 is TGTGCCAGCAGCCAAGATCCCCACACCGGCCGGGGGAAACTGTTTTTT. It translates to CASSQDPHTGRGKLFF.

The CDR3 region is CSANRGPDTQYF. The CDR3 nucleotides read TGCAGCGCCAACAGGGGGCCAGATACGCAGTATTTT. This sequence joins TRBV29-1 and TRBJ2-3; TRBD1 matches at 9 bases. This CDR3 has 12 amino acids. The V segment lost 7 bases and the J segment 4 bases; nucleotides outside the gene matches: 3. Germline CDR1 is SQVTM and CDR2 is ANQGSEA.

The chain employs TRBV19 and TRBJ2-2; unclear D gene. V shed 6 bases and J shed 0 bases, with 5 bases lying between them. The germline V gene encodes CDR1 LNHDA and CDR2 SQIVND (reference sequence). The CDR3 sequence is 13 residues long. The DNA for the CDR3 is TGTGCCAGTAGGACGACGAACACCGGGGAGCTGTTTTTT. Protein sequence: CASRTTNTGELFF.

CDR3 residues: CASSHERIAKNIQYF. The CDR3 DNA sequence: TGTGCCAGCAGCCATGAAAGAATAGCCAAAAACATTCAGTACTTC. The chain recombines TRBV3-1 with TRBJ2-4; D unclear. The CDR3 loop spans 15 amino acids. The germline CDR1 and CDR2 sequences are LGHDT and YNNKEL (reference sequence). Trimming left V 3 bases short and J 0 bases short, with 9 bases between.

The rearrangement uses TRBV6-5 and TRBJ2-1, with 11 nucleotides matching TRBD2. Germline lookup yields CDR1 MNHEY and CDR2 SVGAGI. Trimming took 4 bases from V and 0 from J; bases not matched to a gene: 14. There are 20 residues in the CDR3. CDR3 region: CASSSRKSSGRPSSYNEQFF. DNA of the CDR3: TGTGCCAGCAGTTCTAGAAAGTCTAGCGGGAGGCCGAGCTCCTACAATGAGCAGTTCTTC.

This clonotype occurred once. The gene calls are TRBV6-2 or TRBV6-3 and TRBJ2-1; 10 bases match TRBD2. Trimming took 0 bases from V and 4 from J; bases not matched to a gene: 9. CDR3 length: 18 residues. The germline gives CDR1 MNHEY, CDR2 SVGEGT. DNA for the CDR3: TGTGCCAGCAGTTACTCTCACCCTACTAGCGGGATATACAATGAGCAGTTCTTC. Translating gives CASSYSHPTSGIYNEQFF.

This rearrangement joins TRBV12-3 or TRBV12-4 to TRBJ1-4; 7 bases match TRBD1. V trimming: 8 bases; J trimming: 0 bases; junction bases outside the gene matches: 9. The CDR3 covers 16 residues. The CDR3 loop reads CASCRDSIATNEKLFF. The CDR3 nucleotides are TGTGCCAGCTGCCGGGACAGCATTGCAACTAATGAAAAACTGTTTTTT.

The J gene is TRBJ1-3, the V gene TRBV6-6; D gene uncertain. Germline values: CDR1 MNHNY, CDR2 SVGAGI (reference sequence). The CDR3 runs to 15 residues. Trimming pared 10 bases from V and 0 bases from J, leaving 16 bases between. In DNA, the CDR3 is TGTGCCACTACACTGAGGTATTTCTCTGGAAACACCATATATTTT. This sequence encodes CATTLRYFSGNTIYF.

The gene calls are TRBV19 and TRBJ1-1, with D uncertain. The germline V gene has CDR1 LNHDA and CDR2 SQIVND (reference sequence). The CDR3 totals 15 residues. Trimming removed 3 bases from V and 0 bases from J, with 11 bases in between. The CDR3 here is CASSMGRDLNTEAFF. CDR3 coding DNA: TGTGCCAGTAGTATGGGCAGAGATTTGAACACTGAAGCTTTCTTT.

The chain combines TRBV18 with TRBJ1-5, with TRBD1 identical over 7 bases. J was trimmed by 2 bases and V by 3 bases; bases with no gene match: 4. The CDR3 is made up of 15 amino acids. Germline-derived CDR1 and CDR2 are KGHSH and LQKENI. DNA of the CDR3: TGTGCCAGCTCACCTGGACAGGCGGGCAATCAGCCCCAGCATTTT. Its translation: CASSPGQAGNQPQHF.

This chain connects TRBV12-3 or TRBV12-4 to TRBJ2-7, with 9 positions matching TRBD1. V dropped 1 base and J dropped 0; count of bases not matched to a gene: 7. CDR3 length: 17 amino acids. The CDR3 loop reads CASSLGRWGQGSYEQYF. As DNA, the CDR3 is TGTGCCAGCAGTTTAGGTCGGTGGGGACAGGGCTCCTACGAGCAGTACTTC.

The J gene is TRBJ2-2, the V gene TRBV12-3 or TRBV12-4; no clear D. This CDR3 has 15 amino acids. Trimming took 8 bases from V and 2 from J, leaving 15 bases between them. The CDR3 is CASPRRLANTGELFF. As DNA, the CDR3 is TGTGCCAGCCCAAGGAGACTGGCTAACACCGGGGAGCTGTTTTTT.

This rearrangement joins TRBV29-1 to TRBJ1-2; D is ambiguous. V dropped 7 bases and J dropped 8 bases, with 20 bases sitting between them. Looked up from germline, CDR1 is SQVTM and CDR2 is ANQGSEA. The CDR3 runs to 13 residues. This CDR3 is CSALKEGSVGYTF. The CDR3 nucleotides are TGCAGCGCCTTAAAGGAGGGCTCGGTAGGCTACACCTTC.

This chain joins TRBV18 and TRBJ1-1; D gene ambiguous. V was clipped by 0 bases and J by 3 bases, with 5 bases between them. The CDR3 covers 13 residues. Germline assignment: CDR1 KGHSH and CDR2 LQKENI. The CDR3 DNA is TGTGCCAGCTCACCACCTGGGGACACTGAAGCTTTCTTT. Translated, it gives CASSPPGDTEAFF. The variable domain in full, with the rest retrieved from reference TRBV18 and TRBJ1-1, is NAGVMQNPRHLVRRRGQEARLRCSPMKGHSHVYWYRQLPEEGLKFMVYLQKENIIDESGMPKERFSAEFPKEGPSILRIQQVVRGDSAAYFCASSPPGDTEAFFGQGTRLTVV.

The chain links TRBV6-6 to TRBJ2-2, with D tentatively TRBD2 (6 bases). Germline CDR1 and CDR2: MNHNY and SVGAGI (reference sequence). The V gene lost 4 bases and the J gene lost 3 bases, with 9 bases spanning the gap. This CDR3 comprises 14 residues. For the CDR3, the DNA is TGTGCCAGCAGTTCCCGACTAGACACCGGGGAGCTGTTTTTT. It translates to CASSSRLDTGELFF.

J is TRBJ2-3 and V is TRBV20-1; unclear D gene. Per the germline V gene, CDR1 is DFQATT and CDR2 is SNEGSKA (reference sequence). The CDR3 consists of 14 residues. Trimming pared 5 bases from V and 0 bases from J, leaving 12 bases between. The CDR3 sequence: CSAPSGASTDTQYF. CDR3 DNA: TGCAGTGCTCCTAGTGGTGCTAGCACAGATACGCAGTATTTT.

The chain joins TRBV3-1 to TRBJ2-3; no reliable D call. Per germline, CDR1 LGHDT and CDR2 YNNKEL (reference sequence). The CDR3 totals 13 residues. V shed 0 bases and J shed 7 bases, with 8 bases lying between them. The CDR3 region is CASSQDRVNTQYF. The CDR3 nucleotides read TGTGCCAGCAGCCAAGATAGAGTAAATACGCAGTATTTT.

This sequence joins TRBV15 and TRBJ2-3; no clear D. Germline loops: CDR1 LNHNV, CDR2 YYDKDF (reference sequence). The length of the CDR3 is 16 residues. V gave up 0 bases and J gave up 4 bases, with 14 bases separating them. CDR3 coding DNA: TGTGCCACCAGCAGAGATGTTCTGACCACCTCAGATACGCAGTATTTT. This translates into CATSRDVLTTSDTQYF.